The TCR beta chain under discussion was sequenced for a study of blood T cell repertoires in COVID-19 (dated by TCRdb to the early 2020s). About the investigation overall: Collaborator samples came from the United States, Italy and Spain and covered acute and convalescent phases of COVID-19. The prospective study material was composed of cDNA or gDNA derived from T cells, B-cell-depleted T cells, or PBMCs. The dataset comprised deeply sampled blood TCRbeta repertoires from subjects exposed to, actively infected with, or recovered from COVID-19. The repertoires were released in a freely available public database meant as a resource for research on the immune response to SARS-CoV-2. The samples were drawn from two sources: the first 160 participants of the ongoing ImmuneRACE study, and some 1,300 subjects contributed by 6 global collaborators. The sample metadata nearly always contained a de-identified subject ID, COVID-19 status, age in years and sex. HLA class I and class II types, where available, came from metadata supplied by the sample provider rather than from assay-based typing.

The immunoSEQ Assay, a bias-controlled multiplex PCR, was used to amplify TCRbeta CDR3 regions from genomic DNA. Concerning the study's data processing: The number of nucleated cells in each sample was estimated from the amplification of reference gene primers within the assay. Sequence reads were collapsed and filtered to measure the absolute abundance of every unique TCRbeta CDR3 rearrangement. For each sample, productive Simpson clonality was calculated as the square root of Simpson's diversity index over productive rearrangements. The clones in this table, taken by TCRdb from immuneACCESS, are in-frame only. Not every clone is retained; where verified, under half of the shortfall comes from an unresolved V gene, and the cause of the rest is unknown. Clone size and V and J calls were adopted from that table, with D and trimming inferred from the DNA. Here the sample has more than 80,000 clones; about three quarters occur a single time. The ten largest make up less than 20% of the sample.

In regard to this clone: Its antigen is currently not known. No base quality values were provided; no much bigger clone lies one nucleotide off.

Trimming takes 3 bases from V and 5 bases from J, and the germline ends sit 13 bases apart. Based on the germline V gene (reference sequence), the CDR1 and CDR2 sequences are SEHNR and FQNEAQ. There are 15 amino acids in the CDR3, from cysteine to phenylalanine inclusive. Only the CDR3 portion is preserved as DNA: 45 bases, with reading frame beginning at the first base. Each collaborating institution followed its own protocols to collect whole blood in K2EDTA tubes. Collaborator samples were shipped for TCRbeta analysis as frozen whole blood, isolated PBMCs, or DNA extracted from either sample type. General conclusions and limits of the study: How much clinical and demographic metadata was included differed by source and by participant, and the metadata was provided uncurated.

Sequencing was done on a sample of peripheral blood. This TCR was recovered from a woman older than 75 with active or convalescent COVID-19. The chain joins TRBV7-9 to TRBJ1-4; D gene: possibly TRBD1, on 5 matching bases. Read as DNA, the sequence is TGTGCCAGCAGCTTCGGGACCGGAGGGAATGAAAAACTGTTTTTT. It translates as CASSFGTGGNEKLFF.